The 2 T cell receptor beta chains given below trace back to one sample, sequenced in a study of Graves' ophthalmopathy and Graves' hyperthyroidism. The TCR beta CDR3 regions underwent amplification from RNA transcripts. First-round RT-PCR employed HTBI primers, with a second-round multiplex PCR after it. TCRdb re-called the multiplex PCR reads with MiXCR, one entry per CDR3 protein. The sample lists almost 750,000 distinct CDR3 sequences; 40% were seen once. Sequencing was carried out using peripheral blood. All receptors come from an adult man with Graves' ophthalmopathy.

CDR3 loop: CASSPTGREETQYF. Written as DNA, the CDR3 is TGTGCCAGCAGCCCCACAGGGCGGGAAGAGACCCAGTACTTC. The rearrangement links TRBV4-2 to TRBJ2-5; a weak D match, TRBD1 (6 bases). The germline V gene encodes CDR1 LGHNA and CDR2 YNFKEQ. V was pared by 4 bases and J by 3 bases, with 12 bases between. The CDR3 extends over 14 amino acids.

The table lists this clonotype with a count of one. This may be a read error, as it is one base from a much larger clone. Because the CDR3 is missing its conserved closing phenylalanine or tryptophan, this is likely a read error. V and J are TRBV5-1 and TRBJ1-6, with D hard to call. The CDR3 contains 14 residues. Germline V gives CDR1 SGHRS, CDR2 YFSETQ. Trimming left V 4 bases short and J 14 bases short, with 19 bases between. The CDR3: CASSQALGRGTLHL. The DNA of the CDR3 is TGCGCCAGCAGCCAGGCGTTGGGCCGAGGGACCCTCCACCTT.